A selection of T cell receptor beta chains follows, all from one sample in a study of memory CD4+ T cells and cytomegalovirus serostatus. Assay: immunoSEQ multiplex PCR; the TCRdb copy retains only in-frame clones and omits some. The data show about 50,000 clones, 82% seen once. The sequenced sample consisted of memory CD4+ T cells from blood. Receptor source: an adult in good health and CMV-seronegative. CDR3s include the opening cysteine and the closing phenylalanine or tryptophan. Fields, in order: D gene, clone size, V gene, J gene, CDR3 protein, CDR3 DNA. The D gene is left open where the match is weak. Size values are once, few and many counts, or a class for expanded clones, and some rows have none.

TRBD1	-	TRBV7-2	TRBJ1-2	CASSTDRVGGYTF	TGTGCCAGCAGCACCGACAGGGTAGGCGGCTACACCTTC
TRBD1	-	TRBV18	TRBJ2-2	CASSPTGGANTGELFF	TGTGCCAGCTCACCAACAGGGGGCGCGAACACCGGGGAGCTGTTTTTT
-	few	TRBV27	TRBJ1-6	CASSSRRDNSPLHF	TGTGCCAGCAGTTCCCGGAGGGATAATTCACCCCTCCACTTT
-	-	TRBV5-3	TRBJ1-4	CARSVTNEKLFF	TGTGCCAGAAGTGTCACAAATGAAAAACTGTTTTTT
TRBD1	few	TRBV14	TRBJ1-6	CASSLLTGYNSPLHF	TGTGCCAGCAGCCTGTTGACAGGGTACAATTCACCCCTCCACTTT
-	-	TRBV2	TRBJ2-1	CASTSEGEVGEQFF	TGTGCCAGCACTTCTGAGGGGGAGGTCGGTGAGCAGTTCTTC
TRBD1	-	TRBV6-5	TRBJ1-2	CASSYSGTGTYGYTF	TGTGCCAGCAGTTACTCCGGGACAGGGACCTATGGCTACACCTTC
-	-	TRBV18	TRBJ2-1	CASSPEGGFGNEQFF	TGTGCCAGCTCACCAGAAGGCGGTTTTGGCAATGAGCAGTTCTTC
-	-	TRBV19	TRBJ2-6	CASSIPLISGANVLTF	TGTGCCAGTAGTATCCCCCTGATATCTGGGGCCAACGTCCTGACTTTC
TRBD2	-	TRBV11-2	TRBJ2-5	CATAGGGETQYF	TGTGCCACGGCGGGGGGCGGGGAGACCCAGTACTTC
-	-	TRBV18	TRBJ2-7	CASSPNRQEQYF	TGTGCCAGCTCACCAAATCGCCAGGAGCAGTACTTC
-	few	TRBV19	TRBJ2-4	CASRDSGGKNIQYF	TGTGCCAGCCGGGACTCCGGGGGCAAAAACATTCAGTACTTC
TRBD2	-	TRBV4-3	TRBJ2-3	CASSQDPLMASGGVDTQYF	TGCGCCAGCAGCCAAGATCCCCTAATGGCTAGCGGGGGGGTGGATACGCAGTATTTT
TRBD1	-	TRBV15	TRBJ2-7	CATSARQGLSSEQYF	TGTGCCACCAGCGCCCGACAGGGTTTAAGCTCCGAGCAGTACTTC
TRBD1	few	TRBV5-6	TRBJ1-1	CASSSDRGRGTEAFF	TGTGCCAGCAGCTCTGACAGGGGGAGAGGCACTGAAGCTTTCTTT
TRBD2	-	TRBV28	TRBJ2-5	CASTGGLQQETQYF	TGTGCCAGCACCGGGGGACTACAGCAAGAGACCCAGTACTTC
TRBD2	-	TRBV5-4	TRBJ2-3	CASSYDVPSGGHTQYF	TGTGCCAGCAGCTATGATGTGCCTAGCGGGGGCCATACGCAGTATTTT
-	-	TRBV5-1	TRBJ2-1	CASSPQGGDNEQFF	TGCGCCAGCAGCCCCCAGGGGGGTGACAATGAGCAGTTCTTC
-	few	TRBV4-3	TRBJ1-1	CASSQEVTGNTEAFF	TGCGCCAGCAGCCAAGAAGTTACGGGGAACACTGAAGCTTTCTTT
-	-	TRBV5-1	TRBJ1-4	CASSLEGRENEKLFF	TGCGCCAGCAGCTTGGAGGGCAGGGAGAATGAAAAACTGTTTTTT
-	-	TRBV18	TRBJ1-2	CASSPDGAHYGYTF	TGTGCCAGCTCACCGGATGGGGCCCACTATGGCTACACCTTC
TRBD1	-	TRBV7-9	TRBJ2-7	CASSSWDRPTAEQYF	TGTGCCAGCAGCTCGTGGGACAGGCCCACTGCTGAGCAGTACTTC
TRBD1	once	TRBV2	TRBJ2-7	CASSPGQGSYEQYF	TGTGCCAGCTCCCCAGGACAGGGCTCCTACGAGCAGTACTTC
TRBD1	-	TRBV7-8	TRBJ1-5	CASSLAGTGRNQPQHF	TGTGCCAGCAGCTTGGCCGGGACAGGTCGAAATCAGCCCCAGCATTTT
-	-	TRBV10-3	TRBJ2-4	CAISESWGPEAKNIQYF	TGTGCCATCAGTGAGTCGTGGGGGCCGGAGGCCAAAAACATTCAGTACTTC
-	-	TRBV28	TRBJ1-5	CASSVRGLSNQPQHF	TGTGCCAGCAGTGTCCGGGGCCTGAGCAATCAGCCCCAGCATTTT
-	few	TRBV5-6	TRBJ1-1	CASSLRLNTEAFF	TGTGCCAGCAGCTTGCGCCTGAACACTGAAGCTTTCTTT
TRBD1	-	TRBV5-4	TRBJ1-6	CATRGQYNSPLHF	TGTGCCACCCGGGGACAGTATAATTCACCCCTCCACTTT
TRBD1	-	TRBV18	TRBJ2-7	CASSNRQGLAYEQYF	TGTGCCAGCTCAAATAGACAGGGGCTCGCCTACGAGCAGTACTTC
TRBD1	few	TRBV9	TRBJ1-6	CASSPDRGNSPLHF	TGTGCCAGCAGCCCGGACAGGGGGAATTCACCCCTCCACTTT
-	-	TRBV28	TRBJ2-3	CASSSTGLHTDTQYF	TGTGCCAGCAGTTCAACAGGGCTTCACACAGATACGCAGTATTTT
-	-	TRBV29-1	TRBJ1-5	CSVSWTGGNQPQHF	TGCAGCGTTTCTTGGACCGGGGGCAATCAGCCCCAGCATTTT
-	-	TRBV5-1	TRBJ1-2	CASSIDRNYGYTF	TGCGCCAGCAGCATAGACAGGAACTATGGCTACACCTTC
-	-	TRBV28	TRBJ2-7	CASSRGQAYEQYF	TGTGCCAGCAGTCGAGGACAAGCCTACGAGCAGTACTTC
-	-	TRBV5-4	TRBJ1-6	CASSPSNKTPLHF	TGTGCCAGCAGCCCGAGCAACAAGACACCCCTCCACTTT
TRBD2	-	TRBV9	TRBJ2-2	CASSPPGLSAGELFF	TGTGCCAGCAGCCCTCCGGGACTATCCGCCGGGGAGCTGTTTTTT
-	-	TRBV5-1	TRBJ1-1	CASSLAASGTEAFF	TGCGCCAGCAGCTTGGCCGCTTCGGGCACTGAAGCTTTCTTT
TRBD2	-	TRBV7-8	TRBJ2-7	CASSLASGGTYGQYF	TGTGCCAGCAGCTTAGCTAGCGGGGGGACCTACGGGCAGTACTTC
TRBD2	-	TRBV7-7	TRBJ2-5	CASSVGRTSQETQYF	TGTGCTAGCAGCGTTGGCCGGACTAGCCAAGAGACCCAGTACTTC
-	-	TRBV7-2	TRBJ1-1	CASSPEGVRIEAFF	TGTGCCAGCAGCCCAGAAGGGGTAAGGATTGAAGCTTTCTTT
-	-	TRBV5-1	TRBJ1-2	CASSFTGGNYGYTF	TGCGCCAGCAGCTTTACGGGGGGGAACTATGGCTACACCTTC
TRBD1	-	TRBV15	TRBJ2-1	CATSRDDRVFDNEQFF	TGTGCCACCAGCAGAGATGACAGGGTATTCGACAATGAGCAGTTCTTC
-	few	TRBV10-3	TRBJ1-3	CAISESRGGNTIYF	TGTGCCATCAGTGAGTCGCGGGGTGGAAACACCATATATTTT
TRBD1	-	TRBV11-3	TRBJ2-5	CASSPGQGAGETQYF	TGTGCCAGCAGCCCTGGACAGGGGGCCGGTGAGACCCAGTACTTC
TRBD2	-	TRBV18	TRBJ2-1	CASSPRGDEQFF	TGTGCCAGCTCACCGCGGGGGGATGAGCAGTTCTTC
-	-	TRBV4-1	TRBJ2-2	CASWVQFGGELFF	TGCGCCAGCTGGGTGCAGTTCGGCGGGGAGCTGTTTTTT
TRBD1	-	TRBV2	TRBJ1-3	CASSAQGAGGNTIYF	TGTGCCAGCAGCGCCCAGGGGGCGGGTGGAAACACCATATATTTT
-	-	TRBV14	TRBJ1-6	CASSQELGMPLHF	TGTGCCAGCAGCCAAGAGCTGGGTATGCCCCTCCACTTT